A selection of T cell receptor beta chains follows, all from one sample in a study of identical twins. TCRdb fed the 5' RACE reads into MiXCR, producing one record per CDR3 protein. This sample has about 340,000 distinct CDR3 sequences, with approximately 13% found just once. This sample was shared with a second study, whose subject was yellow fever vaccine responses in identical twins.

The sequenced sample consisted of CD8+ T cells sorted from blood. The receptors here all came from a woman aged 18 to 35 in good health. Each CDR3 is given without its conserved first and last residue. The order of the fields is CDR3 protein, CDR3 length, D gene, V gene. A D gene is named only where the DNA matches it firmly.

CDR3aa: ASSELTGDNTDTQY; len: 14; d_gene: -; v_gene: TRBV2
CDR3aa: SVEDVGYEQY; len: 10; d_gene: -; v_gene: TRBV29-1
CDR3aa: SAYTGGITEAF; len: 11; d_gene: TRBD1; v_gene: TRBV20-1
CDR3aa: ASRGQVLDTGELF; len: 13; d_gene: TRBD1; v_gene: TRBV27
CDR3aa: ASSLESGSDNEQF; len: 13; d_gene: TRBD2; v_gene: TRBV27
CDR3aa: AGGYSYNEQF; len: 10; d_gene: -; v_gene: TRBV12-3/TRBV12-4
CDR3aa: ASGLTGSEQF; len: 10; d_gene: TRBD1; v_gene: TRBV6-5
CDR3aa: ASSFSGATDTQY; len: 12; d_gene: -; v_gene: TRBV7-3
CDR3aa: ASSVVGQGNTEAF; len: 13; d_gene: TRBD1; v_gene: TRBV9
CDR3aa: ASSVLGGEETQY; len: 12; d_gene: -; v_gene: TRBV25-1
CDR3aa: AGRTGGADGYT; len: 11; d_gene: TRBD1; v_gene: TRBV5-6
CDR3aa: SALNLAETTYEQY; len: 13; d_gene: TRBD2; v_gene: TRBV20-1
CDR3aa: ASSLGSPGGSGNEQF; len: 15; d_gene: TRBD2; v_gene: TRBV7-8
CDR3aa: ASRPPLVGQGNNEQF; len: 15; d_gene: -; v_gene: TRBV25-1
CDR3aa: ASSPGAGDYGYT; len: 12; d_gene: -; v_gene: TRBV3-1
CDR3aa: ASLSSGGVRTQY; len: 12; d_gene: TRBD2; v_gene: TRBV11-2
CDR3aa: ASSDGGGGYNEQF; len: 13; d_gene: TRBD2; v_gene: TRBV10-2
CDR3aa: ASSPIAAPLY; len: 10; d_gene: -; v_gene: TRBV12-3/TRBV12-4
CDR3aa: ASSESQDLYEQY; len: 12; d_gene: -; v_gene: TRBV2
CDR3aa: ASAPPNTGELF; len: 11; d_gene: -; v_gene: TRBV7-9
CDR3aa: ASKEGVTGELF; len: 11; d_gene: -; v_gene: TRBV4-1
CDR3aa: ATAPPYGGGQGEQF; len: 14; d_gene: -; v_gene: TRBV10-3
CDR3aa: ASSASLRTDRVDNEQF; len: 16; d_gene: TRBD1; v_gene: TRBV9
CDR3aa: STRLANSNEQF; len: 11; d_gene: TRBD2; v_gene: TRBV20-1
CDR3aa: ASSIQDRVEDTQY; len: 13; d_gene: TRBD1; v_gene: TRBV7-8
CDR3aa: ASSTRTGAGELF; len: 12; d_gene: -; v_gene: TRBV13
CDR3aa: ASTTLAGVYPGELF; len: 14; d_gene: TRBD2; v_gene: TRBV28
CDR3aa: ASSRLTTGDNSPLH; len: 14; d_gene: TRBD1; v_gene: TRBV4-1
CDR3aa: ASSPTGQIEAF; len: 11; d_gene: -; v_gene: TRBV12-3/TRBV12-4
CDR3aa: ASSVGGRELYEQY; len: 13; d_gene: TRBD2; v_gene: TRBV9
CDR3aa: ATSRPTSGVSYNEQF; len: 15; d_gene: TRBD2; v_gene: TRBV15
CDR3aa: ASSRTGYTDTQY; len: 12; d_gene: TRBD1; v_gene: TRBV12-3/TRBV12-4
CDR3aa: ATSRDCGSSYEQY; len: 13; d_gene: TRBD2; v_gene: TRBV15
CDR3aa: SAPVGTSSYNSPLH; len: 14; d_gene: -; v_gene: TRBV20-1
CDR3aa: ASSFIRAGVGGELF; len: 14; d_gene: TRBD2; v_gene: TRBV11-2
CDR3aa: ASSLRLDQETQY; len: 12; d_gene: -; v_gene: TRBV4-1
CDR3aa: ASSQALRGTDTQY; len: 13; d_gene: -; v_gene: TRBV4-1
CDR3aa: ASRLAGGTISYNEQF; len: 15; d_gene: TRBD2; v_gene: TRBV7-2
CDR3aa: ASSSITSILETQY; len: 13; d_gene: -; v_gene: TRBV28
CDR3aa: ASHPALSVANTGELF; len: 15; d_gene: -; v_gene: TRBV9
CDR3aa: ASSLDGSGDYGYT; len: 13; d_gene: -; v_gene: TRBV5-1
CDR3aa: ATREGQGAHNEQF; len: 13; d_gene: TRBD1; v_gene: TRBV24-1
CDR3aa: SATVLAGIYEQF; len: 12; d_gene: TRBD2; v_gene: TRBV20-1
CDR3aa: ASVQTESHGYT; len: 11; d_gene: -; v_gene: TRBV7-9
CDR3aa: ASTKREGRFYEQF; len: 13; d_gene: TRBD2; v_gene: TRBV11-2
CDR3aa: ASSSTGTRGYNEQF; len: 14; d_gene: TRBD2; v_gene: TRBV12-3/TRBV12-4
CDR3aa: ASSPLGQGLTEAF; len: 13; d_gene: -; v_gene: TRBV7-9